Below, one T cell receptor (beta chain) is given with its context. Antigen: not known. This PCR relied on a set of 60 Vbeta primers and 13 Jbeta primers. Clones were sequenced by immunoSEQ multiplex PCR, and TCRdb holds only the in-frame ones, with some missing. This sample has about 120,000 clones, with roughly 80% found just once. This record belongs to a study of cytomegalovirus exposure and HLA in healthy donors. The study's findings and limits: A later analysis linked a missense DCLRE1C variant to TCR beta V- and J-gene trimming.

The ends lost 8 bases at V and 8 bases at J; junction bases unmatched: 10. Looked up from germline, CDR1 is MNHEY and CDR2 is SVGAGI. The CDR3 is made up of 15 amino acids. Sample: PBMCs. This sequence originates from a man aged 60 to 69 in good health and CMV-seropositive. The chain has TRBV6-5 and TRBJ2-1, with 12 bases lining up with TRBD2. DNA of the CDR3: TGTGCCAGCGCGACTAGCGGGGGCCCCAAGGATGAGCAGTTCTTC. Translation gives CASATSGGPKDEQFF.